This T cell receptor beta chain was identified during a study of T cell repertoires in cytomegalovirus infection. The wider study: Public TCR beta signatures provided an indication of both CMV infection and a matching HLA type.

In TCRdb, the reads were re-called with MiXCR into one record per CDR3 protein. The table records a few hundred thousand distinct CDR3 sequences, over 15% of them present only once. V shed 4 bases and J 5 bases; nucleotides not matched to a gene: 4. This CDR3 has 13 amino acids. Germline V CDR1 and CDR2: DFQATT, SNEGSKA (reference sequence). At least ten counts were recorded for this clonotype. Antigen: not known. Study-wide findings and caveats: HLA-C-restricted CMV-specific TCR beta clonotypes prevailed in the ex vivo response.

The sequenced sample was CD8+ T cells from PBMCs. V gene TRBV20-1 combines with J gene TRBJ2-2; 7 positions agree with TRBD2. The TCR sequence derives from a human donor in good health (CMV status not recorded). Some clones in this sample may be carry-over from other donors' samples. For the CDR3, the DNA is TGCAGTGCTATAGTGCGGGGGACCGGGGAGCTGTTTTTT. It specifies CSAIVRGTGELFF.